The TCR beta chain described here comes from a study of blood T cell repertoires in COVID-19. Study context: COVID-19 samples collected from the United States, Italy and Spain covered acute and convalescent phases. From T cells, B-cell-depleted T cells, or PBMCs came the material, which was cDNA or gDNA.

V was shortened by 6 bases and J by 8 bases, with 11 bases between the two germline ends. The germline V gene has CDR1 SQVTM and CDR2 ANQGSEA. The CDR3 extends over 11 amino acids. As processed by the authors: Reference gene primer amplification yielded estimated nucleated cell counts. Sequenced by immunoSEQ multiplex PCR; TCRdb stores in-frame clones only, minus some. From that table come the V and J calls and clone size; the DNA was used to work out D and trimming. Among tens of thousands of clones listed, roughly four fifths were seen once. This clone turned up a few times. This clonotype originated in a human donor in a cohort sampled during active COVID-19. The chain recombines TRBV29-1 with TRBJ1-3; a weak D match, TRBD1 (5 bases). The sequenced material came from peripheral blood. The CDR3 region is CSVGTWDTIYF. In DNA form, the CDR3 reads TGCAGCGTCGGGACTTGGGACACCATATATTTT.